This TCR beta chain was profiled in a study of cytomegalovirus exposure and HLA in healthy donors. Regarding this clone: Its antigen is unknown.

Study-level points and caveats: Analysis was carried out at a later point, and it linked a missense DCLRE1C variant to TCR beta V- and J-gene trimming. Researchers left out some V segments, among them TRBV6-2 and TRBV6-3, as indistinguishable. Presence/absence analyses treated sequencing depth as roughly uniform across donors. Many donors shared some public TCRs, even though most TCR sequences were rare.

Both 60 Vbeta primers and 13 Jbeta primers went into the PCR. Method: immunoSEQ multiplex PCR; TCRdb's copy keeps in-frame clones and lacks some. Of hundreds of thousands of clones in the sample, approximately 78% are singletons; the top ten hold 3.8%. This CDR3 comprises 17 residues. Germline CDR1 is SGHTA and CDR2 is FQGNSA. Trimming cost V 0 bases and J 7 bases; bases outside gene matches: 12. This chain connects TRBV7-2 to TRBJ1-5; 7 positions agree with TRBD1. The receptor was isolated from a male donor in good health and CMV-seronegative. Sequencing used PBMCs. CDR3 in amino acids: CASSLAGGSGSQQPQHF. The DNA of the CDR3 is TGTGCCAGCAGCTTAGCAGGGGGCTCAGGTAGTCAACAGCCCCAGCATTTT.